The next 12 T cell receptor beta chains were all read from a single sample in a study of blood T cells in healthy people across ages. A J-beta primer mix and a sample-barcoded 5' primer were used in a second PCR of about 7 to 12 cycles. TCRdb redid the calling of the 5' RACE reads with MiXCR, one entry per CDR3 protein. The table records 700,000 or so distinct CDR3 sequences, around a fifth of them present only once. The specimen was blood. These receptors originate from a man in his 70s in good health.

This clonotype was detected only a few times. The V gene is TRBV20-1, the J gene TRBJ2-4, with TRBD2 matching over 10 bases. Per germline, CDR1 DFQATT and CDR2 SNEGSKA (reference sequence). Unmatched junction bases numbered 15, after V lost 1 base and J lost 0 bases. The length of the CDR3 is 20 residues. The CDR3 sequence: CSARGPSGGNFNLAKNIQYF. Written as DNA, the CDR3 is TGCAGTGCTAGAGGCCCTAGCGGGGGTAATTTTAACCTAGCCAAAAACATTCAGTACTTC.

Comment on this clonotype: This may come from a read error, since a much larger clone is one base off. The genes are TRBV18 and TRBJ2-5, with D possibly matching TRBD1 (6 bases). The germline V and J ends were trimmed by 2 bases and 2 bases, with 15 bases remaining between them. This CDR3 is 16 amino acids long. CDR1 is KGHSH and CDR2 is LQKENI in the germline V gene. CDR3 DNA sequence: TGTGCCAGCTCACCAGTGAGACAGGCGATTCAAGAGACCCAGTACTTC. This gives the protein CASSPVRQAIQETQYF.

J is TRBJ2-5 and V is TRBV28; TRBD2 agrees at 9 bases. The germline gives CDR1 MDHEN, CDR2 SYDVKM. This CDR3 is 15 amino acids long. V lost 2 bases, J lost 4 bases, and 5 bases stayed unmatched. DNA of the CDR3: TGTGCCAGCAGTTTAGTCGGTAGCGGGAGAGAGACCCAGTACTTC. Protein sequence: CASSLVGSGRETQYF. Full variable domain (remainder filled in from reference TRBV28 and TRBJ2-5): DVKVTQSSRYLVKRTGEKVFLECVQDMDHENMFWYRQDPGLGLRLIYFSYDVKMKEKGDIPEGYSVSREKKERFSLILESASTNQTSMYLCASSLVGSGRETQYFGPGTRLLVL.

J is TRBJ1-2 and V is TRBV12-3 or TRBV12-4, with D unclear. The CDR3 sequence is 13 residues long. The ends were cut back, 4 bases at V and 4 bases at J, with 10 bases in the middle. The chain's CDR3 is CASSSLVAYGYTF. In DNA form, the CDR3 reads TGTGCCAGCAGTTCTCTGGTTGCCTATGGCTACACCTTC.

The V call is TRBV3-1, the J call TRBJ1-3; D is undetermined. Per the germline V gene, CDR1 is LGHDT and CDR2 is YNNKEL (reference sequence). CDR3 length: 14 amino acids. V gave up 2 bases and J gave up 10 bases, with 15 bases separating them. The CDR3 region is CASSQSAPILTIYF. The DNA for the CDR3 is TGTGCCAGCAGCCAATCGGCCCCGATTTTAACCATATATTTT.

The genes are TRBV5-1 and TRBJ2-2; D is unclear. V was trimmed by 0 bases and J by 7 bases, leaving 13 bases between them. The CDR3 is 15 residues long. Germline lookup yields CDR1 SGHRS and CDR2 YFSETQ. The CDR3 DNA reads as TGCGCCAGCAGCTTGGTCGTCCGGGCCGGCGGGGAGCTGTTTTTT. Encoded protein: CASSLVVRAGGELFF.

The chain uses TRBV20-1 and TRBJ2-1; the D call may be TRBD1 or TRBD2 (5 bases each). The ends were cut back, 3 bases at V and 0 bases at J, with 12 bases in the middle. This CDR3 region has 15 residues. The V gene's germline CDR1 is DFQATT and CDR2 SNEGSKA (reference sequence). DNA for the CDR3: TGCAGTGCTAGCCGGGACCCCGTCTCCTACAATGAGCAGTTCTTC. Its translation is CSASRDPVSYNEQFF.

This clonotype was detected a few times. The chain is built from TRBV5-5 and TRBJ1-6, with D unclear. The CDR3 contains 14 residues. The V and J ends lost 4 bases and 7 bases respectively, with 12 bases between them. Germline V lookup: CDR1 SGHKS, CDR2 YYEKEE (reference sequence). CDR3 bases: TGTGCCAGCAGCGGTACTGATATCAATTCACCCCTCCACTTT. Protein sequence: CASSGTDINSPLHF.

The chain employs TRBV7-2 and TRBJ2-7, with TRBD2 as a possible D gene (5 bases). The CDR3 has 16 amino acids. Trimming took off 0 bases at V and 2 bases at J, with 14 bases between the two ends. Per the germline V gene, CDR1 is SGHTA and CDR2 is FQGNSA. CDR3 sequence (DNA): TGTGCCAGCAGCTTAGCGGGAAGCGGCCTTCCCTACGAGCAGTACGTC. This codes for CASSLAGSGLPYEQYV.

The rearrangement uses TRBV6-1 and TRBJ2-7; 9 positions agree with TRBD1. TRBJ2-1 matches the DNA end more closely, so the J call is doubtful. The CDR3 totals 13 residues. Germline CDR1 and CDR2: MNHNS and SASEGT. The CDR3 spells CASRWGQGNEQFF. In DNA, the CDR3 is TGTGCCAGCAGATGGGGACAGGGAAATGAGCAGTTCTTC.

This rearrangement joins TRBV9 to TRBJ1-5; TRBD1 matches at 11 bases. Germline V gene lookup returns CDR1 SGDLS and CDR2 YYNGEE. The CDR3 runs 15 residues. The junction had 7 bases not matched to a gene; V was cut back by 4 bases and J by 7 bases. The CDR3 protein is CASSPGQGAWQPQHF. CDR3 coding DNA: TGTGCCAGCAGCCCTGGACAGGGGGCTTGGCAGCCCCAGCATTTT.

This clonotype was seen a handful of times. The rearrangement links TRBV20-1 to TRBJ2-3, with 8 nucleotides matching TRBD1. V was clipped by 5 bases and J by 0 bases; unmatched bases: 7. Germline-derived CDR1 and CDR2 are DFQATT and SNEGSKA (reference sequence). CDR3 length: 15 residues. CDR3 DNA: TGCAGTGCTGGACACAGGGGGGCAAGCACAGATACGCAGTATTTT. The encoded protein is CSAGHRGASTDTQYF.